The next 13 T cell receptor beta chains were all read from a single sample in a study of tumor-infiltrating lymphocytes in primary liver carcinoma. The input was roughly 0.5 ug total RNA; TCR beta cDNA was made from it with a constant-region primer. A slightly modified ARM-PCR protocol with three nested multiplex PCR rounds produced these TCR beta libraries. For roughly 10 cycles apiece, the opening two PCR rounds ran with TRBV1-TRBV30 forward primers and a C-beta reverse primer. TCRdb reanalysed the multiplex PCR reads using MiXCR and keeps one entry per CDR3 protein. Here the sample spans around 81,000 distinct CDR3 sequences, around 75% being singletons. Starting material for RNA and DNA co-extraction consisted of roughly 18-34 mg of unsorted bulk tissue. Material: liver tumor tissue from sampling region 4. This sample's subset: tumor region T4, right-lateral pole. The receptors were sampled from a woman aged 55-69 years with primary liver carcinoma and hepatitis B virus infection.

This clonotype was observed at least ten times. This rearrangement joins TRBV7-9 to TRBJ2-7, with 9 nucleotides matching TRBD2. CDR1 is SEHNR and CDR2 is FQNEAQ in the germline V gene (reference sequence). V shed 7 bases and J 4 bases; nucleotides not matched to a gene: 5. The CDR3 is 13 residues long. CDR3 amino acids: CASTTSGKYEQYF. CDR3 sequence (DNA): TGTGCCAGCACGACTAGCGGTAAATACGAGCAGTACTTC.

Details on this clonotype: At one end the junction does not follow the germline gene, possibly because of a read error. This chain uses TRBV28 with TRBJ2-3, with D hard to call. This CDR3 is built from 16 residues. Per germline, CDR1 MDHEN and CDR2 SYDVKM. CDR3 sequence: CASSLSGNTLTDTLYF. The CDR3 nucleotides are TGTGCCAGCAGTTTGTCTGGAAACACTCTCACAGATACGCTGTATTTT.

Points on this clonotype: The junction shows a germline mismatch at one end, possibly a read error. This chain connects TRBV14 to TRBJ2-1; 7 bases are a match to TRBD1. Germline V gene lookup returns CDR1 SGHDN and CDR2 FVKESK. The CDR3 loop spans 16 amino acids. As DNA, the CDR3 is TGTGTCAGCAGCCTTCTCAGGGGGTTAACTGACAATGAGCAGTTCTTC. Amino acids: CVSSLLRGLTDNEQFF. Variable domain in full (rest from reference TRBV14 and TRBJ2-1): EAGVTQFPSHSVIEKGQTVTLRCDPISGHDNLYWYRRVMGKEIKFLLHFVKESKQDESGMPNNRFLAERTGGTYSTLKVQPAELEDSGVYFCVSSLLRGLTDNEQFFGPGTRLTVL.

About this clonotype: An end of the junction does not agree with germline; a read error may underlie this. The rearrangement uses TRBV11-2 and TRBJ2-1, with 7 bases aligning to TRBD2. There are 15 residues in the CDR3. CDR1 is SGHAT and CDR2 is FQNNGV in the germline V gene. As DNA, the CDR3 is TGTGCCAGCGGCTTCTGGGGGAGGGCCTACAATAAGCACTTCTTC. Translating gives CASGFWGRAYNKHFF.

With regard to this clonotype: This may be a read error, as it is one base from a much larger clone. The V gene is TRBV5-1, the J gene TRBJ2-1, with D unresolved. CDR1 is SGHRS, CDR2 YFSETQ, per germline. V dropped 4 bases and J dropped 4 bases, with 15 bases sitting between them. The CDR3 loop spans 15 amino acids. The CDR3 reads CASSPGYGGYNEQFF. For the CDR3, the DNA is TGCGCCAGCAGCCCTGGATACGGTGGGTACAATGAGCAGTTCTTC.

This chain connects TRBV20-1 to TRBJ2-2; 8 nucleotides line up with TRBD1. Germline CDR1 and CDR2: DFQATT and SNEGSKA (reference sequence). This CDR3 has 15 amino acids. V was pared by 8 bases and J by 3 bases, with 11 bases of the junction left unmatched. CDR3 DNA: TGCAGTTCCAGGCAGGGGGCGCGTGACACCGGGGAGCTGTTTTTT. Protein: CSSRQGARDTGELFF.

The table lists this clonotype with a few counts. One end of the junction varies from germline; a read error may be responsible. The V and J genes are TRBV12-3 or TRBV12-4 and TRBJ2-1, with D unclear. This CDR3 is built from 16 residues. CDR3 bases: TGTGTCAGCAGTCCCCTTGTTTCCAGCTTCAACAATGAGCAGTTCTTC. Its translation is CVSSPLVSSFNNEQFF.

Remarks on this clonotype: Given the absence of the conserved phenylalanine or tryptophan at the CDR3 end, a read error is likely. Because the CDR3's place on the DNA is in doubt, the DNA is left out and the CDR3 is given as listed by TCRdb. The chain carries TRBV11-2 and TRBJ2-7; TRBD2, as called in the table, went unchecked against the DNA. The CDR3 spans 12 amino acids, including both terminal residues. From germline, CDR1 is SGHAT and CDR2 FQNNGV. CDR3 residues: CASSHARHELYL.

Points on this clonotype: Its ends do not fully match the called genes, so a read error is possible. This CDR3 reads CASGRGPDPYNELFF. In DNA form, the CDR3 reads TGTGCCAGCGGGCGGGGACCGGACCCCTACAATGAGCTGTTCTTC. The chain carries TRBV11-2 and TRBJ2-1; possible D gene TRBD2, 6 bases. CDR1 is SGHAT and CDR2 is FQNNGV in the germline V gene. The CDR3 has 15 amino acids.

This sequence joins TRBV11-2 and TRBJ2-5; a weak D match, TRBD2 (5 bases). CDR3 length: 12 residues. Germline CDR1 and CDR2: SGHAT and FQNNGV. V was pared by 9 bases and J by 7 bases, with 15 bases between. For the CDR3, the DNA is TGTGCCAGTAGCCCTATCGGGATGACCCAGTACTTC. Protein: CASSPIGMTQYF.

V usage is TRBV30 and J usage is TRBJ2-3, with 9 bases fitting TRBD1. J was trimmed by 15 bases and V by 5 bases; bases with no gene match: 18. The germline V gene has CDR1 GTSNPN and CDR2 SVGIG (reference sequence). The CDR3 sequence is 14 residues long. CDR3 loop: CAWGQGFGTDRQYF. CDR3 nucleotide sequence: TGTGCCTGGGGACAGGGGTTCGGCACAGATAGGCAATATTTT.

Of note for this clonotype: This could be a read error, since a much larger clone is one nucleotide away. The chain combines TRBV5-1 with TRBJ2-4, with TRBD2 as a possible D gene (5 bases). The CDR3 length is 14 residues. Germline CDR1 is SGHRS and CDR2 is YFSETQ. Trimming took off 4 bases at V and 12 bases at J, with 20 bases between the two ends. CDR3 region: CASSPTSTAGTQYF. CDR3 bases: TGCGCCAGCAGCCCAACATCGACCGCGGGCACTCAGTACTTC.

Turning to this clonotype: One junction end disagrees with the germline gene, perhaps due to a read error. The chain employs TRBV6-6 and TRBJ2-2, with 8 bases fitting TRBD1. Germline loops: CDR1 MNHNY, CDR2 SVGAGI (reference sequence). This CDR3 has 14 amino acids. The CDR3 DNA sequence: TGTACCAGCACTACAGGGGGGACCACCGGGGACCTGTTTTTT. Its protein product is CTSTTGGTTGDLFF.